This T cell receptor (beta chain) was captured in a study of blood T cell repertoires in COVID-19. In the original processing: Amplification of reference gene primers was used by the study to estimate nucleated cell counts. Method: immunoSEQ multiplex PCR; TCRdb's copy keeps in-frame clones and lacks some. V and J calls and clone size are as listed in that table; D and trimming were resolved from the DNA. The sample comprises about 300,000 clones, more than 75% of which are singletons, and approximately 2.6% rests with the top ten. Participants were aged about 18 to 89 years, lived in about two dozen US areas, and enrolled virtually. Recovered status applied to Cohort 3 donors who had two consecutive negative PCRs. It also applied to those with clearance or with symptom resolution. Sequencing was done on a sample of PBMCs or T cells enriched from blood (not recorded which). The TCR was taken from a woman aged 18-30 years who had recovered from COVID-19.

The CDR3 DNA is TGTGCCAGCTCACTATCCGGGACAGCTAATGAAAAACTGTTTTTT. Its translation is CASSLSGTANEKLFF. The genes are TRBV18 and TRBJ1-4, with TRBD1 identical over 7 bases. This CDR3 is built from 15 residues. V lost 4 bases and J lost 3; bases outside the gene matches: 5. Germline V CDR1 and CDR2: KGHSH, LQKENI.